What follows are 25 T cell receptor beta chains derived from one specimen sequenced in a study of blood T cell repertoires in COVID-19. TCRdb's table, derived via immunoSEQ multiplex PCR, lists solely in-frame clones and lacks some. This table has about 120,000 clones, 70% to 90% appearing once. Specimen: peripheral blood. All receptors derive from a woman aged 50 to 60 with acute or convalescent COVID-19.

The rearrangement joins TRBV7-9 to TRBJ1-5; D call uncertain. The germline V gene encodes CDR1 SEHNR and CDR2 FQNEAQ (reference sequence). Trimming shortened V by 8 bases and J by 7 bases, and 12 bases separated the two germline ends. The CDR3 covers 12 residues. CDR3 in DNA: TGTGCCAGCCGCCCGGGTGGCCAGCCCCAGCATTTT. Residues: CASRPGGQPQHF.

This chain links TRBV9 with TRBJ2-7; D may be TRBD1 (6 bases). The CDR3 extends over 13 amino acids. Trimming cost V 3 bases and J 3 bases, with 10 bases left between them. Germline CDR1 is SGDLS and CDR2 is YYNGEE. The CDR3 loop is CASSAPDSYEQYF. CDR3 sequence (DNA): TGTGCCAGCAGCGCACCGGACAGCTACGAGCAGTACTTC.

The chain links TRBV5-3 to TRBJ2-3; 12 bases map to TRBD2. TRBV5-3 is an ORF, with its function uncertain. The CDR3 consists of 22 residues. The trim removed 4 bases at V and 1 base at J, leaving 22 bases unmatched. CDR3 bases: TGTGCCAGAAGCCCACGCCGGTTCACTAGCGGGAGGCGGAGGGGAGGCACAGATACGCAGTATTTT. It codes for CARSPRRFTSGRRRGGTDTQYF.

This chain uses TRBV18 with TRBJ2-5; 8 nucleotides match TRBD2. Trimming removed 5 bases from V and 3 bases from J; junction bases left unmatched: 8. The V gene's germline CDR1 is KGHSH and CDR2 LQKENI. The CDR3 is 15 amino acids. CDR3 in DNA: TGTGCCAGCTCAATCGGGACTAGTTCGAAAGAGACCCAGTACTTC. Its protein is CASSIGTSSKETQYF.

The chain has TRBV7-9 and TRBJ1-2, with a possible D match to TRBD1 (5 bases). Trimming shortened V by 4 bases and J by 7 bases, and 13 bases separated the two germline ends. Germline V gene data show CDR1 as SEHNR and CDR2 as FQNEAQ (reference sequence). The CDR3 is made up of 13 amino acids. Written as DNA, the CDR3 is TGTGCCAGCAGCTGGCCCAGGGAATCTGGCTACACCTTC. This codes for CASSWPRESGYTF.

The rearrangement joins TRBV13 to TRBJ2-7; TRBD2 matches at 16 bases. The junction had 9 bases not matched to a gene; V was cut back by 5 bases and J by 2 bases. CDR1 PRHDT and CDR2 FYEKMQ come from the germline V gene (reference sequence). The CDR3 contains 18 residues. The CDR3 region has the DNA TGTGCCAGCAGCCTCGGGACTAGCGGGAGGGGGGGACCCTACGAGCAGTACTTC. This codes for CASSLGTSGRGGPYEQYF.

The chain couples TRBV7-9 to TRBJ2-1; 8 nucleotides agree with TRBD2. Per germline, CDR1 SEHNR and CDR2 FQNEAQ (reference sequence). The CDR3 has 14 residues. V dropped 2 bases and J dropped 7; count of bases not matched to a gene: 4. CDR3 sequence: CASSLPGGGNEQFF. DNA for the CDR3: TGTGCCAGCAGCTTACCGGGAGGGGGTAATGAGCAGTTCTTC.

This clone showed up just once. The genes are TRBV6-4 and TRBJ1-6; 7 nucleotides agree with TRBD1. In germline, CDR1 is MRHNA, CDR2 SNTAGT. This CDR3 spans 14 amino acids. Trimming at V came to 6 bases and at J to 6 bases, leaving 5 bases not matched to a gene. CDR3 sequence (DNA): TGTGCCAGCAGGGGACAGCCCTCTAATTCACCCCTCCACTTT. It encodes CASRGQPSNSPLHF.

The gene calls are TRBV21-1 and TRBJ1-2. TRBV21-1 is given as a pseudogene. The CDR3 length is 16 residues. CDR3 in amino acids: CASSSRSPGANYGYTF. As DNA, the CDR3 is TGTGCCAGCAGCAGTAGGTCCCCGGGGGCTAACTATGGCTACACCTTC.

The rearrangement joins TRBV24-1 to TRBJ2-1; 8 bases are a match to TRBD1. The CDR3 runs 18 residues. In germline, CDR1 is KGHDR, CDR2 SFDVKD. The V and J ends lost 4 bases and 6 bases, in that order; junction bases with no gene match: 16. CDR3 loop: CATSDFGQGGKFGNEQFF. The CDR3 DNA is TGTGCCACCAGTGACTTTGGACAGGGTGGTAAGTTCGGCAATGAGCAGTTCTTC.

The chain carries TRBV14 and TRBJ2-7; 11 nucleotides align to TRBD2. The CDR3 has 15 amino acids. Trimming removed 3 bases from V and 6 bases from J; junction bases left unmatched: 7. The V gene's germline CDR1 is SGHDN and CDR2 FVKESK. The CDR3 spells CASSHPGLAVLEQYF. The CDR3 bases are TGTGCCAGCAGCCATCCGGGACTAGCGGTACTCGAGCAGTACTTC. The complete variable domain, with remaining parts taken from reference TRBV14 and TRBJ2-7, reads EAGVTQFPSHSVIEKGQTVTLRCDPISGHDNLYWYRRVMGKEIKFLLHFVKESKQDESGMPNNRFLAERTGGTYSTLKVQPAELEDSGVYFCASSHPGLAVLEQYFGPGTRLTVT.

The gene calls are TRBV6-5 and TRBJ1-4; 9 bases fit TRBD1. CDR3 length equals 15 residues. The trim removed 7 bases at V and 10 bases at J, leaving 13 bases unmatched. Germline V gives CDR1 MNHEY, CDR2 SVGAGI. CDR3 region: CASTSTGGLFAKLFF. CDR3 sequence (DNA): TGTGCCAGCACCTCAACAGGGGGCTTGTTCGCAAAACTGTTTTTT.

The chain recombines TRBV7-9 with TRBJ1-2, with D tentatively TRBD1 (6 bases). Looked up from germline, CDR1 is SEHNR and CDR2 is FQNEAQ (reference sequence). The CDR3 contains 14 residues. Trimming removed 4 bases from V and 6 bases from J, with 15 bases in between. As DNA, the CDR3 is TGTGCCAGCAGCTATGGGAAACAGGGCGATGGCTACACCTTC. It codes for CASSYGKQGDGYTF.

J is TRBJ1-1 and V is TRBV4-1; 7 bases map to TRBD1. In germline, CDR1 is MGHRA, CDR2 YSYEKL. CDR3 size: 20 residues. Trimming removed 6 bases from V and 4 bases from J; junction bases left unmatched: 26. The CDR3 is CASSQSEVAGPPRGGTEAFF. The CDR3 DNA is TGCGCCAGCAGTCAGTCCGAGGTAGCGGGACCCCCCAGGGGGGGCACTGAAGCTTTCTTT.

This rearrangement joins TRBV5-1 to TRBJ1-6; weak D call: TRBD1 (6 bases). CDR3 size: 14 residues. Trimming pared 2 bases from V and 7 bases from J, leaving 10 bases between. The germline V gene has CDR1 SGHRS and CDR2 YFSETQ. Here the CDR3 reads CASSLKQGNSPLHF. CDR3 nucleotides: TGCGCCAGCAGCTTAAAACAGGGAAATTCACCCCTCCACTTT.

This clone appeared a single time. The chain uses TRBV15 and TRBJ2-7; 9 bases fit TRBD2. CDR1 is LNHNV and CDR2 is YYDKDF in the germline V gene (reference sequence). The CDR3 loop spans 16 amino acids. The V and J ends lost 1 base and 9 bases, in that order; junction bases with no gene match: 13. CDR3 in DNA: TGTGCCACCAGCAGAGCGTCGACTAGCGGAGCGGTAGGGCAGTACTTC. This codes for CATSRASTSGAVGQYF.

The CDR3 region has the DNA TGCGCCAGCAGTGAGCGCGGGCGGCACCGTGGGAACACTGAAGCTTTCTTT. Residues: CASSERGRHRGNTEAFF. The V gene is TRBV10-2, the J gene TRBJ1-1; D not resolved. Germline V lookup: CDR1 WSHSY, CDR2 SAAADI. This CDR3 is 17 amino acids long. Trimming removed 2 bases at V and 1 base at J, with 17 bases between.

J is TRBJ1-1 and V is TRBV6-1; D is undetermined. The V end lost 1 base, the J end lost 0 bases, and 9 bases lay between the germline ends. Germline V gene lookup returns CDR1 MNHNS and CDR2 SASEGT. The CDR3 extends over 15 amino acids. As DNA, the CDR3 is TGTGCCAGCAGTGAAGGCTCAGTTATGAACACTGAAGCTTTCTTT. As protein: CASSEGSVMNTEAFF.

V and J are TRBV6-5 and TRBJ2-7; perhaps TRBD1 as D (6 bases). V was cut by 2 bases and J by 2 bases, with 7 bases left in between. CDR3 length equals 13 residues. Germline V gene lookup returns CDR1 MNHEY and CDR2 SVGAGI. The CDR3 here is CASSYGGPYEQYF. In DNA, the CDR3 is TGTGCCAGCAGTTACGGGGGCCCCTACGAGCAGTACTTC.

The chain combines TRBV2 with TRBJ2-3; 13 nucleotides agree with TRBD2. V shed 6 bases, J shed 3 bases, and the junction held 6 bases outside the gene matches. Germline-derived CDR1 and CDR2 are SNHLY and FYNNEI. This CDR3 is 16 amino acids long. CDR3 coding DNA: TGTGCCAGCAGCCCCGGACTAGCGGGAGCGACAGATACGCAGTATTTT. Protein sequence: CASSPGLAGATDTQYF.

V gene TRBV7-9 combines with J gene TRBJ1-2; TRBD1 is a possible D gene (5 bases). Germline V gene data show CDR1 as SEHNR and CDR2 as FQNEAQ (reference sequence). The V end was cut by 1 base, the J end by 8 bases, with 8 bases between. The CDR3 is 12 residues long. The CDR3 is CASSLGGDGYTF. The CDR3 nucleotides read TGTGCCAGCAGCTTAGGCGGGGACGGCTACACCTTC. Based on the CDR3 plus reference TRBV7-9 and TRBJ1-2, the full variable domain is DTGVSQNPRHKITKRGQNVTFRCDPISEHNRLYWYRQTLGQGPEFLTYFQNEAQLEKSRLLSDRFSAERPKGSFSTLEIQRTEQGDSAMYLCASSLGGDGYTFGSGTRLTVV.

V usage is TRBV5-1 and J usage is TRBJ1-1, with a weak D call TRBD1 (5 bases). The CDR3 length is 15 residues. Germline values: CDR1 SGHRS, CDR2 YFSETQ. Trimming took off 1 base at V and 0 bases at J, with 10 bases between the two ends. CDR3: CASSLSQGVNTEAFF. CDR3 bases: TGCGCCAGCAGCTTGTCCCAGGGTGTGAACACTGAAGCTTTCTTT.

This chain connects TRBV19 to TRBJ1-3; 10 bases line up with TRBD1. V shed 6 bases, J shed 0 bases, and the junction held 8 bases outside the gene matches. CDR3 length equals 17 residues. Germline CDR1 is LNHDA and CDR2 is SQIVND (reference sequence). CDR3 nucleotide sequence: TGTGCCAGTAGGGCCGGGACAGGGGCTTTCTCTGGAAACACCATATATTTT. Its translation: CASRAGTGAFSGNTIYF.

This sequence joins TRBV5-1 and TRBJ2-5, with D possibly TRBD2 on 7 matching bases. CDR1 is SGHRS, CDR2 YFSETQ, per germline. CDR3 size: 17 residues. Trimming stripped 0 bases from V and 4 bases from J, with 19 bases between. CDR3 nucleotides: TGCGCCAGCAGCTTGGGGGCCCGGGGGGCGGAAAGAGAGACCCAGTACTTC. Its translation is CASSLGARGAERETQYF.

The chain employs TRBV11-1 and TRBJ2-1; 7 bases match TRBD2. Germline loops: CDR1 SGHAT, CDR2 FQDESV (reference sequence). The V and J ends lost 7 bases and 6 bases, in that order; junction bases with no gene match: 12. This CDR3 spans 15 amino acids. CDR3 in amino acids: CASTASGTLANEQFF. For the CDR3, the DNA is TGTGCCAGCACAGCTAGCGGTACCTTGGCCAATGAGCAGTTCTTC.